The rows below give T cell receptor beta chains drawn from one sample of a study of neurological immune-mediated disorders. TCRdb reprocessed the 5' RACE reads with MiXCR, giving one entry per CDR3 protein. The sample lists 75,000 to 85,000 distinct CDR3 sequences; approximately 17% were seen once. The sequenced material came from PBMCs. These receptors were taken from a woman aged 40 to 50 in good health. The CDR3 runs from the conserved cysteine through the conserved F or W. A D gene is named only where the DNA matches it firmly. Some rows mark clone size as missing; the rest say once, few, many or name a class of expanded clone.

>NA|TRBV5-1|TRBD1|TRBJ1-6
TGCGCCAGCAGCTTGCGACAGGGGAACAATTCACCCCTCCACTTT
CASSLRQGNNSPLHF
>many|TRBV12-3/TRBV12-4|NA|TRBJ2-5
TGTGCCAGCAGTGGGGCAACAGAGACCCAGTACTTC
CASSGATETQYF
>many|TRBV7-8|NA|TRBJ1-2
TGTGCCAGCAGCTTAGGAGCTAACTATGGCTACACCTTC
CASSLGANYGYTF
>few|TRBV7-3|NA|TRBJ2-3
TGTGCCAGCTCGGGTGGGGGGCCAGCCAATACGCAGTATTTT
CASSGGGPANTQYF
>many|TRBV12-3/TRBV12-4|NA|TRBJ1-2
TGTGCCAGCAGTTTCGTGGGGCGCGACTATGGCTACACCTTC
CASSFVGRDYGYTF
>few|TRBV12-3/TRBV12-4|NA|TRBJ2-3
TGTGCCAGCACCTTGCGGGGCCTGCTCCGGGGGCAAGATACGCAGTATTTT
CASTLRGLLRGQDTQYF
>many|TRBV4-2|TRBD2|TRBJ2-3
TGTGCCAGCAGCCCTAGACATAGCGGGGGAGTCACAGATACGCAGTATTTT
CASSPRHSGGVTDTQYF
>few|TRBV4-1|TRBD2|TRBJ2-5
TGCGCCAGCAGCCAAGGCATGAGGGACTACCTCCAAGAGACCCAGTACTTC
CASSQGMRDYLQETQYF
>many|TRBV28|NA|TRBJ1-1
TGTGCCAGCAAAGGAAACATGAACACTGAAGCTTTCTTT
CASKGNMNTEAFF
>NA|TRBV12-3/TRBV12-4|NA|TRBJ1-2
TGTGCCAGCAGTTTTGGAGGGGAATCTGGCTACACCTTC
CASSFGGESGYTF
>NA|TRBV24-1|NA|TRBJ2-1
TGTGCCACCAGTGAAGCCAGGGGTGCCTACAATGAGCAGTTCTTC
CATSEARGAYNEQFF
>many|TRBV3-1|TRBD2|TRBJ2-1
TGTGCCAGCAGCCAGGGTGGTAGCGGGGGGCGGGGTAATGAGCAGTTCTTC
CASSQGGSGGRGNEQFF
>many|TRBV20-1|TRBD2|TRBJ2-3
TGCAGTGCTAGAGATTTTCGGACTAGCGGGGGGGCCGGAGATACGCAGTATTTT
CSARDFRTSGGAGDTQYF
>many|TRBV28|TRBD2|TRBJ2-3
TGTGCCAGCAGTTTTGGGCGGGGGGGCCTGAGGGGCACAGATACGCAGTATTTT
CASSFGRGGLRGTDTQYF
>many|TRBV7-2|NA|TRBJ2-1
TGTGCCAGCAGCCCACCGTCAGGGGGGTACAATGAGCAGTTCTTC
CASSPPSGGYNEQFF
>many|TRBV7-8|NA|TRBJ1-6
TGTGCCAGCAGCTGGGGACGGAGCTATAATTCACCCCTCCACTTT
CASSWGRSYNSPLHF
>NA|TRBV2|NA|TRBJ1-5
TGTGCCAGCAGACCAAGTACAGAAAGCAATCAGCCCCAGCATTTT
CASRPSTESNQPQHF
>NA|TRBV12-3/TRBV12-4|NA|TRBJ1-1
TGTGCCAGCAGCTTATCTATGAACACTGAAGCTTTCTTT
CASSLSMNTEAFF
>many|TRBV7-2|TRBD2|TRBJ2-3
TGTGCCAGCAGCCCACTGGGGGGGACCTACACAGATACGCAGTATTTT
CASSPLGGTYTDTQYF
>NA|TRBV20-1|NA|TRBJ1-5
TGCAGTGCTAGACTCGCGGAGAATCAGCCCCAGCATTTT
CSARLAENQPQHF
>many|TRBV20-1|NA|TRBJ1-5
TGCAGTGCTAGAGATCCGGTTGACCAATCTTTCAATCAGCCCCAGCATTTT
CSARDPVDQSFNQPQHF
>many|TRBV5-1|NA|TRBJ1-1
TGCGCCAGCAGCCCTGGGAAGGGGAACACTGAAGCTTTCTTT
CASSPGKGNTEAFF
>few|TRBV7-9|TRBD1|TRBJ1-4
TGTGCCAGCAGCGGGGACAGGTTCGCAACTAATGAAAAACTGTTTTTT
CASSGDRFATNEKLFF
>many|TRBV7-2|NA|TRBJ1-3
TGTGCCAGCAGCTTGAGTGAGAAAAACACCATATATTTT
CASSLSEKNTIYF
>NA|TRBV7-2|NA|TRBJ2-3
TGTGCCAGCAGCTTACAATTCTCCGATACGCAGTATTTT
CASSLQFSDTQYF
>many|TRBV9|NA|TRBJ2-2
TGTGCCAGCAGCGTAGGGCCGAACACCGGGGAGCTGTTTTTT
CASSVGPNTGELFF
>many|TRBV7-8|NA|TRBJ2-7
TGTGCCAGCAGCCCCCCCACAACGTCGACATTCTACGAGCAGTACTTC
CASSPPTTSTFYEQYF
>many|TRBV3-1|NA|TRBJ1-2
TGTGCCAGCAGCCAAGCTGGCGAGTCCTATGGCTACACCTTC
CASSQAGESYGYTF
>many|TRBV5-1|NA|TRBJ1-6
TGCGCCAGCAGCTTGGATCCTGGGAATTCACCCCTCCACTTT
CASSLDPGNSPLHF
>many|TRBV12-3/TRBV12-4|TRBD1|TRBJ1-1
TGTGCCAGCAGTTCGCTACAGGGGGTTAACACTGAAGCTTTCTTT
CASSSLQGVNTEAFF
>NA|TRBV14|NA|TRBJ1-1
TGTGCCAGCAGCCAAGAGGCTCATATGAACACTGAAGCTTTCTTT
CASSQEAHMNTEAFF
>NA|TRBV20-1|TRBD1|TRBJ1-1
TGCAGTGCTAGAGAGGGGACAGGGGGAGGGACTGAAGCTTTCTTT
CSAREGTGGGTEAFF
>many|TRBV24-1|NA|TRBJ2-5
TGTGCCACCAGTGGAATAGGGACACACCAAGAGACCCAGTACTTC
CATSGIGTHQETQYF
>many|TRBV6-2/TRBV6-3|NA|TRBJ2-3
TGTGCCAGCAGTCGAATCCCGGGACAACCTGAGGGAGATACGCAGTATTTT
CASSRIPGQPEGDTQYF
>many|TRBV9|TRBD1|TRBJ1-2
TGTGCCAGCAGCGTAGAAGCTTCAGGGGGTGGCTACACCTTC
CASSVEASGGGYTF
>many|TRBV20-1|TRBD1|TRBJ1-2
TGCAGTGCCCGCTCGGGGGACAGGGGCTTCCTCGATGGCTACACCTTC
CSARSGDRGFLDGYTF
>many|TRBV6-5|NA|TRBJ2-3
TGTGCCAGCCGGGGGAGCACAGATACGCAGTATTTT
CASRGSTDTQYF
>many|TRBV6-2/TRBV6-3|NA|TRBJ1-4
TGTGCCAGCAGCGATCGCCGGGACCATGAAAAACTGTTTTTT
CASSDRRDHEKLFF
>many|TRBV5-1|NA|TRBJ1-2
TGCGCCAGCAGCCCGGACGGGACCTATGGCTACACCTTC
CASSPDGTYGYTF
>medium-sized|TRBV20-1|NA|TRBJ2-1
TGCAGTGCTTCCCGGGACAATGAGCAGTTCTTC
CSASRDNEQFF
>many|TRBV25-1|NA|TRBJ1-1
TGTGCCAGCAGGGGCCAGATGTACACTGAAGCTTTCTTT
CASRGQMYTEAFF
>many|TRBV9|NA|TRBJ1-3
TGTGCCAGCAGCCCAATAGGGAAAGACGGCTCTGGAAACACCATATATTTT
CASSPIGKDGSGNTIYF
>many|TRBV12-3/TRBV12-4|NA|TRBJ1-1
TGTGCCAGCGGCCTCGGTGCTGAAGCTTTCTTT
CASGLGAEAFF
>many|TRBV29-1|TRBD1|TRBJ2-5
TGCAGCGTCGCCGGGACAGATCAAGAGACCCAGTACTTC
CSVAGTDQETQYF
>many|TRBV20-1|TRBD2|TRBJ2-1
TGCAGTGCTAGAAGGACTAGCGGGGTGCGCTCCTACAATGAGCAGTTCTTC
CSARRTSGVRSYNEQFF
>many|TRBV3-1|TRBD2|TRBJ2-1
TGTGCCAGCAGCCAGATTAGCGGGGGGGCCGATGGCAATGAGCAGTTCTTC
CASSQISGGADGNEQFF
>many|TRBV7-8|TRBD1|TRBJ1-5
TGTGCCAGCAGCTTAGGCGGAGGACAGGGGCATAATCAGCCCCAGCATTTT
CASSLGGGQGHNQPQHF
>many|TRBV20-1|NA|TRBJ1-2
TGCAGTGCTAGAGATCTGACAGAGCGTAGGAGCTACACCTTC
CSARDLTERRSYTF
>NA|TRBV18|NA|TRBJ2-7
TGTGCCAGCTCAATAAGTCCGGGATACGAGCGGTACTTT
CASSISPGYERYF